The entry that follows covers one T cell receptor (beta chain) sequence. Its cognate antigen is unknown. The record originates from a study of T cell responses to AZD1222 COVID-19 vaccine. Deletions cut 4 bases from V and 6 bases from J, with 11 bases between. Germline V gives CDR1 SGHTA, CDR2 FQGNSA. The CDR3 is 13 amino acids. Study results and caveats: Compared with day 0, the breadth and depth of the Spike-specific TCR repertoire rose significantly after two doses of AZD1222. Epitopes outside B.1.351 and B.1.1.7 mutated regions reportedly drew nearly half of spike TCRs. It should be noted that donors were predominantly white British and more often female, and clonal diversity was possibly underestimated.

TCRdb keeps only in-frame clones here, not all; method: immunoSEQ multiplex PCR. The profile shows roughly 180,000 clones, approximately 91% of them singletons. The gene calls are TRBV7-2 and TRBJ2-3; no firm D call. The TCR was taken from an adult who received the AZD1222 COVID-19 vaccine. This sample comprised peripheral blood, obtained 28 days after the second AZD1222 dose. The CDR3 reads CASSYGSPDTQYF. The CDR3 bases are TGTGCCAGCAGCTACGGGTCTCCCGATACGCAGTATTTT.